The entry below gives a single TCR beta chain sequence along with its context. The data are from a study of blood T cell repertoires in COVID-19. Study details: Samples came from the United States, Italy and Spain, spanning acute and convalescent COVID-19. PBMCs, B-cell-depleted T cells, or T cells provided the cDNA or gDNA that made up the material.

V lost 3 bases and J 4 bases, leaving 12 bases between the germline ends. The CDR3 is 14 residues long. Germline lookup yields CDR1 LGHDT and CDR2 YNNKEL (reference sequence). In the authors' workflow: Amplified reference gene primers provided the basis for estimating nucleated cell counts. Profiling relied on immunoSEQ multiplex PCR, and the TCRdb table lists in-frame clones only, not all of them. That table is the source of V, J and clone size, and D and trimming were worked out from the DNA. The repertoire holds tens of thousands of clones, with around 88% as singletons. This chain uses TRBV3-1 (or the pseudogene TRBV3-2) with TRBJ1-1; D not certain. The receptor comes from a woman between 65 and 79 years old with acute or convalescent COVID-19. Sequenced material: peripheral blood. The CDR3 here is CASSHWRGGTEAFF. CDR3 nucleotide sequence: TGTGCCAGCAGCCATTGGCGGGGTGGCACTGAAGCTTTCTTT.